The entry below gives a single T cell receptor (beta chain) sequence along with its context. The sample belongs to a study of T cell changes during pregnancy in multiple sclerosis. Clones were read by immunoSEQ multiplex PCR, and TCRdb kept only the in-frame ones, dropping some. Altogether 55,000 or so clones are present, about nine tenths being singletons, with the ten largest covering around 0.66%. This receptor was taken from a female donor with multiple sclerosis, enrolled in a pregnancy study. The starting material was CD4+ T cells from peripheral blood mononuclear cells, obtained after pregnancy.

CDR3 nucleotides: TGTGCCAGCAGCATACTGCGGGGGAGCTCCTACAATGAGCAGTTCTTC. Its protein product is CASSILRGSSYNEQFF. This chain connects TRBV7-2 to TRBJ2-1, with 7 bases aligning to TRBD2. This CDR3 region has 16 residues. Looked up from germline, CDR1 is SGHTA and CDR2 is FQGNSA. With V trimmed by 5 bases and J by 0 bases, 7 bases remained unmatched.